The 22 T cell receptor beta chains below were found in one sample sequenced in a study of blood T cell repertoires in COVID-19. Produced via immunoSEQ multiplex PCR; TCRdb's table is partial and in-frame only. Of roughly 310,000 clones in the sample, roughly nine tenths are singletons; the top ten hold 2% to 3%. Input material: PBMCs or T cells enriched from blood (not recorded which). These receptors were collected from a man aged 60-69 years who had recovered from COVID-19.

This CDR3 reads CASSLDLVSGGDNEQFF. The DNA for the CDR3 is TGCGCCAGCAGCTTGGACCTCGTGAGCGGGGGGGACAATGAGCAGTTCTTC. The chain joins TRBV5-1 to TRBJ2-1; 10 bases align to TRBD2. Germline V lookup: CDR1 SGHRS, CDR2 YFSETQ. Germline trimming cut 0 bases from V and 5 bases from J; bases unmatched to any gene: 8. There are 17 residues in the CDR3.

The genes are TRBV9 and TRBJ2-1; no reliable D call. V dropped 0 bases and J dropped 10 bases, with 11 bases sitting between them. This CDR3 contains 13 residues. Germline V gene data show CDR1 as SGDLS and CDR2 as YYNGEE. CDR3 amino acids: CASSVGPVGEQFF. CDR3 DNA: TGTGCCAGCAGCGTAGGGCCGGTGGGCGAGCAGTTCTTC.

In the case of this clone: Different DNA sequences within this sample yield the same CDR3. This chain connects TRBV5-1 to TRBJ2-1; 7 bases map to TRBD2. The CDR3 consists of 15 residues. CDR1 is SGHRS, CDR2 YFSETQ, per germline. The J segment lost 2 bases and the V segment lost 2 bases, leaving 4 bases of the junction unmatched. The CDR3 reads CASSLGGSPYNEQFF. In DNA, the CDR3 is TGCGCCAGCAGCTTAGGCGGGAGTCCCTACAATGAGCAGTTCTTC.

V is TRBV6-4 and J is TRBJ2-6; D remains ambiguous. The CDR3 covers 14 residues. V shed 5 bases and J shed 2 bases, with 7 bases lying between them. CDR1 and CDR2 from the germline V gene are MRHNA and SNTAGT. The CDR3 DNA reads TGTGCCAGCAGTACGGGTGCTGGGGCCAACGTCCTGACTTTC. Protein product: CASSTGAGANVLTF.

This chain joins TRBV27 and TRBJ2-3, with 8 positions matching TRBD1. With 6 bases clipped from V and 6 bases from J, the junction kept 8 bases outside the gene matches. Germline CDR1 reads MNHEY; CDR2 reads SMNVEV (reference sequence). The CDR3 spans 14 residues. CDR3 protein: CASSPQGVRDTQYF. CDR3 DNA: TGTGCCAGCAGCCCACAGGGGGTTAGGGATACGCAGTATTTT.

The gene calls are TRBV7-8 and TRBJ1-2; maybe TRBD1 (5 bases). The CDR3 has 15 amino acids. With 2 bases removed from V and 4 bases from J, the gap between germline ends came to 14 bases. Looked up from germline, CDR1 is SGHVS and CDR2 is FQNEAQ. The CDR3 reads CASSLYLSGSYGYTF. DNA of the CDR3: TGTGCCAGCAGCTTATATCTCTCAGGGTCCTATGGCTACACCTTC.

The J gene is TRBJ2-2, the V gene TRBV6-1; perhaps TRBD1 as D (5 bases). Germline-derived CDR1 and CDR2 are MNHNS and SASEGT. The V and J ends lost 3 bases and 7 bases respectively, with 12 bases between them. The CDR3 runs to 14 residues. The CDR3 reads CASSDGRGGGELFF. CDR3 nucleotide sequence: TGTGCCAGCAGTGATGGTAGGGGCGGCGGGGAGCTGTTTTTT.

The genes are TRBV30 and TRBJ2-7; possibly TRBD1 for D (5 bases). V dropped 4 bases and J dropped 6 bases, with 13 bases sitting between them. Germline assignment: CDR1 GTSNPN and CDR2 SVGIG (reference sequence). This CDR3 comprises 12 residues. The CDR3 DNA follows: TGTGCCTGGACAGCCAGGGTGGGCGAGCAGTACTTC. Its protein product is CAWTARVGEQYF.

The rearrangement links TRBV5-1 to TRBJ2-1; TRBD2 matches 8 bases. V trimming: 0 bases; J trimming: 6 bases; junction bases outside the gene matches: 8. This CDR3 comprises 16 residues. Germline V gene data show CDR1 as SGHRS and CDR2 as YFSETQ. CDR3 in amino acids: CASSLAPGGPLNEQFF. In DNA form, the CDR3 reads TGCGCCAGCAGCTTGGCCCCGGGAGGGCCCCTCAATGAGCAGTTCTTC.

The V call is TRBV2, the J call TRBJ1-1; a possible D gene is TRBD1 (5 bases). CDR1 and CDR2 (germline): SNHLY, FYNNEI. The V end lost 7 bases, the J end lost 0 bases, and 12 bases lay between the germline ends. The CDR3 length is 14 residues. DNA of the CDR3: TGTGCCAGCATCCCAGGGCTCATGAACACTGAAGCTTTCTTT. Protein sequence: CASIPGLMNTEAFF.

The chain couples TRBV18 to TRBJ2-7, with D possibly matching TRBD1 (6 bases). The CDR3 is 14 residues long. In germline, CDR1 is KGHSH, CDR2 LQKENI. V was clipped by 5 bases and J by 2 bases, with 13 bases between them. The CDR3, as DNA: TGTGCCAGCTCATCGGACAGCCAACCCTACGAGCAGTACTTC. Translation: CASSSDSQPYEQYF.

The genes are TRBV6-5 and TRBJ2-7; 7 bases agree with TRBD1. V shed 5 bases and J 2 bases; nucleotides not matched to a gene: 6. The CDR3 has 14 amino acids. From germline, CDR1 is MNHEY and CDR2 SVGAGI. This chain's CDR3 is CASSMNRGPYEQYF. For the CDR3, the DNA is TGTGCCAGCAGTATGAACAGGGGCCCCTACGAGCAGTACTTC.

This chain connects TRBV30 to TRBJ2-7; a possible D gene is TRBD2 (6 bases). Germline V gene lookup returns CDR1 GTSNPN and CDR2 SVGIG (reference sequence). Trimming cost V 0 bases and J 7 bases, with 16 bases left between them. There are 14 residues in the CDR3. The CDR3 coding sequence is TGTGCCTGGAGTGTGGCGGGGATCCGTGGGGAGCAGTACTTC. It translates to CAWSVAGIRGEQYF.

This clone has only one observation. The CDR3 DNA sequence: TGTGCCACCAGCAGAGATTGGGCAAACACCATATATTTT. Translation: CATSRDWANTIYF. J is TRBJ1-3 and V is TRBV15; D gene uncertain. With 0 bases removed from V and 6 bases from J, the gap between germline ends came to 6 bases. The CDR3 covers 13 residues. Per germline, CDR1 LNHNV and CDR2 YYDKDF (reference sequence).

V and J are TRBV7-9 and TRBJ2-7; D not resolved. The V gene's germline CDR1 is SEHNR and CDR2 FQNEAQ (reference sequence). CDR3 size: 13 residues. The V gene lost 7 bases and the J gene lost 6 bases, with 16 bases spanning the gap. CDR3 loop: CASNLSGMSEQYF. CDR3 nucleotide sequence: TGTGCCAGCAACCTCTCGGGTATGTCCGAGCAGTACTTC.

V gene TRBV29-1 combines with J gene TRBJ2-1, with a possible D match to TRBD2 (6 bases). The V end was cut by 7 bases, the J end by 5 bases, with 15 bases between. The germline CDR1 and CDR2 sequences are SQVTM and ANQGSEA. The CDR3 loop spans 13 amino acids. The CDR3 DNA sequence: TGCAGCGGGGAGGCGCAGACCAACAATGAGCAGTTCTTC. Encoded protein: CSGEAQTNNEQFF.

The chain combines TRBV5-5 with TRBJ1-1, with 12 positions matching TRBD1. CDR3 length: 17 amino acids. V lost 4 bases, J lost 6 bases, and 13 bases stayed unmatched. Per germline, CDR1 SGHKS and CDR2 YYEKEE (reference sequence). CDR3 in DNA: TGTGCCAGCAGCCGTAAGGGACAGGGGGCGGGTTTCGCTGAAGCTTTCTTT. It yields the protein CASSRKGQGAGFAEAFF. Together with reference TRBV5-5 and TRBJ1-1, the CDR3 gives the full variable domain: DAGVTQSPTHLIKTRGQQVTLRCSPISGHKSVSWYQQVLGQGPQFIFQYYEKEERGRGNFPDRFSARQFPNYSSELNVNALLLGDSALYLCASSRKGQGAGFAEAFFGQGTRLTVV.

The chain uses TRBV19 and TRBJ2-2; TRBD1 aligns across 11 bases. The length of the CDR3 is 16 residues. With V trimmed by 7 bases and J by 3 bases, 7 bases remained unmatched. CDR1 and CDR2 from the germline V gene are LNHDA and SQIVND (reference sequence). The CDR3 protein is CASTFRDRGYTGELFF. CDR3 nucleotide sequence: TGTGCCAGTACGTTCCGGGACAGGGGGTACACCGGGGAGCTGTTTTTT.

The chain carries TRBV4-1 and TRBJ2-7; the D gene is possibly TRBD1 (6 bases). Trimming removed 5 bases from V and 0 bases from J, with 14 bases in between. Per the germline V gene, CDR1 is MGHRA and CDR2 is YSYEKL. The CDR3 has 15 amino acids. As DNA, the CDR3 is TGCGCCAGCAGCTACTGGACAGCGAGCTCCTACGAGCAGTACTTC. This translates into CASSYWTASSYEQYF.

This clone came up once. The V and J genes are TRBV7-8 and TRBJ1-5, with a tentative D call TRBD1 (5 bases). The germline V gene has CDR1 SGHVS and CDR2 FQNEAQ. Trimming took off 4 bases at V and 16 bases at J, with 17 bases between the two ends. The length of the CDR3 is 12 residues. The CDR3 sequence is CASSSQGLLYHF. In DNA form, the CDR3 reads TGTGCCAGCAGCTCCCAGGGCTTATTGTACCATTTT.

The gene calls are TRBV4-1 and TRBJ1-6; TRBD1 might be the D (5 bases). The germline V and J ends were trimmed by 4 bases and 0 bases, with 16 bases remaining between them. This CDR3 has 18 residues. Germline V gene lookup returns CDR1 MGHRA and CDR2 YSYEKL. In DNA form, the CDR3 reads TGCGCCAGCAGCCCTCGGGGCGGAGGGGACTCCTATAATTCACCCCTCCACTTT. This encodes CASSPRGGGDSYNSPLHF.

The sample holds a few counts of this clone. The same CDR3 also results from other DNA sequences found in this sample. The chain links TRBV9 to TRBJ1-1; 7 nucleotides match TRBD1. V was clipped by 0 bases and J by 1 base; unmatched bases: 0. Per germline, CDR1 SGDLS and CDR2 YYNGEE. This CDR3 has 14 amino acids. The CDR3 spells CASSVGTGNTEAFF. CDR3 nucleotide sequence: TGTGCCAGCAGCGTAGGGACAGGGAACACTGAAGCTTTCTTT. The entire variable domain, with the rest obtained from reference TRBV9 and TRBJ1-1, is as follows: DSGVTQTPKHLITATGQRVTLRCSPRSGDLSVYWYQQSLDQGLQFLIQYYNGEERAKGNILERFSAQQFPDLHSELNLSSLELGDSALYFCASSVGTGNTEAFFGQGTRLTVV.